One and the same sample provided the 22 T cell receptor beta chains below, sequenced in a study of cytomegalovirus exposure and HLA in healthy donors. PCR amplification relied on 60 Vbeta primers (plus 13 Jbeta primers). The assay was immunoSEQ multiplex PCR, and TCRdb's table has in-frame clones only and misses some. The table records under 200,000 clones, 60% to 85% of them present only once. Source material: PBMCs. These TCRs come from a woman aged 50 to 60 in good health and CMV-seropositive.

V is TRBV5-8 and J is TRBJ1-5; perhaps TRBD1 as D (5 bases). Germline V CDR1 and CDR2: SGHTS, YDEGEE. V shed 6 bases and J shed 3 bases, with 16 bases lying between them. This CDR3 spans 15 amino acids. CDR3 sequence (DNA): TGTGCCAGCACTGGAGGGGAGATGGACAATCAGCCCCAGCATTTT. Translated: CASTGGEMDNQPQHF.

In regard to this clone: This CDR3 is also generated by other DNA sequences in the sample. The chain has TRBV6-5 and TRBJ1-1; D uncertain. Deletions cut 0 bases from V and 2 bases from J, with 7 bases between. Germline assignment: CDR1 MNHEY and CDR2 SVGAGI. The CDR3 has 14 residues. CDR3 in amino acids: CASSYSYRNTEAFF. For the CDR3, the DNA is TGTGCCAGCAGTTACTCGTACAGAAACACTGAAGCTTTCTTT.

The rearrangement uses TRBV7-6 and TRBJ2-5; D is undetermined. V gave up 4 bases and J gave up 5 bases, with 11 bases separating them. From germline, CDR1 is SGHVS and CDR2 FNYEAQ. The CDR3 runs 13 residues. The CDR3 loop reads CASSSLLRETQYF. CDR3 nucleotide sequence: TGTGCCAGCAGCTCCCTGCTGAGGGAGACCCAGTACTTC.

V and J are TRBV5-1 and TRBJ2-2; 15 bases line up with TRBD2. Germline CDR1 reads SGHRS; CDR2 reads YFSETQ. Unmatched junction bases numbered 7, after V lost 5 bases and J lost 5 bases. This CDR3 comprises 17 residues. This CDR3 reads CASSRTSGGAETGELFF. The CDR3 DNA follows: TGCGCCAGCAGTCGGACTAGCGGGGGGGCGGAAACCGGGGAGCTGTTTTTT. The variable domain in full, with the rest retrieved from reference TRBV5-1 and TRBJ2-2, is KAGVTQTPRYLIKTRGQQVTLSCSPISGHRSVSWYQQTPGQGLQFLFEYFSETQRNKGNFPGRFSGRQFSNSRSEMNVSTLELGDSALYLCASSRTSGGAETGELFFGEGSRLTVL.

The CDR3 DNA sequence: TGCGCCAGCAGCCGGGGGGGAAGGGGGACTGAAGCTTTCTTT. Translating it yields CASSRGGRGTEAFF. This chain uses TRBV4-1 with TRBJ1-1; possible D gene TRBD1, 6 bases. Trimming removed 4 bases from V and 5 bases from J, with 14 bases in between. There are 14 residues in the CDR3. The germline V gene encodes CDR1 MGHRA and CDR2 YSYEKL.

CDR3 sequence: CASSQVRQGASPLHF. The CDR3 DNA reads as TGTGCCAGCAGCCAAGTTCGACAGGGGGCTTCACCCCTCCACTTT. V gene TRBV14 combines with J gene TRBJ1-6, with 10 bases fitting TRBD1. V shed 1 base, J shed 9 bases, and the junction held 3 bases outside the gene matches. The CDR3 spans 15 residues. Germline V gene lookup returns CDR1 SGHDN and CDR2 FVKESK.

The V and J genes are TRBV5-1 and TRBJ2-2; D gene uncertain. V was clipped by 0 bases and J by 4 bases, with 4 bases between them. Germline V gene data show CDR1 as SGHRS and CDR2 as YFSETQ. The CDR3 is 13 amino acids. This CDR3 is CASSLDSTGELFF. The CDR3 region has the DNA TGCGCCAGCAGCTTGGACAGCACCGGGGAGCTGTTTTTT.

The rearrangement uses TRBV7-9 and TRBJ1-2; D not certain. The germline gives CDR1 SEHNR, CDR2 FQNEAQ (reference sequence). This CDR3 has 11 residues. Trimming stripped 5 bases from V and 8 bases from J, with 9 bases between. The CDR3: CASSVMRGYTF. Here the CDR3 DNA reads TGTGCCAGCAGCGTTATGCGGGGCTACACCTTC.

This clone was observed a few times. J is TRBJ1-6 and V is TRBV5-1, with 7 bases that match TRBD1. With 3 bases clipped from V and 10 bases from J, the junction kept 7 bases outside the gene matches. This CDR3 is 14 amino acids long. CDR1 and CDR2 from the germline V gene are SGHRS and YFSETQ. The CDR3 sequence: CASSSQGRRSPLHF. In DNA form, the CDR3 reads TGCGCCAGCAGCTCACAGGGGCGGAGGTCACCCCTCCACTTT. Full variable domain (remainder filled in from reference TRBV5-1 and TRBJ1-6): KAGVTQTPRYLIKTRGQQVTLSCSPISGHRSVSWYQQTPGQGLQFLFEYFSETQRNKGNFPGRFSGRQFSNSRSEMNVSTLELGDSALYLCASSSQGRRSPLHFGNGTRLTVT.

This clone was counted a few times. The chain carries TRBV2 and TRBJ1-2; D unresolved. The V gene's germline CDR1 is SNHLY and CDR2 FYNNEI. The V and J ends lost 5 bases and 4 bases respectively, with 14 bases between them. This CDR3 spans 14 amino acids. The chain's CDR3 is CASSNEGSPYGYTF. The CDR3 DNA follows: TGTGCCAGCAGTAATGAGGGATCGCCCTATGGCTACACCTTC. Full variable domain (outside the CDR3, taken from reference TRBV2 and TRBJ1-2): EPEVTQTPSHQVTQMGQEVILRCVPISNHLYFYWYRQILGQKVEFLVSFYNNEISEKSEIFDDQFSVERPDGSNFTLKIRSTKLEDSAMYFCASSNEGSPYGYTFGSGTRLTVV.

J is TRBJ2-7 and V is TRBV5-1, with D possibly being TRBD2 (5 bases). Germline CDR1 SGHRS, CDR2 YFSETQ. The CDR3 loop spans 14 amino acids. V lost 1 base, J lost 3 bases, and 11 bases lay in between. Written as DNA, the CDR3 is TGCGCCAGCAGCTTGAAAACGGGATACTACGAGCAGTACTTC. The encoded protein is CASSLKTGYYEQYF.

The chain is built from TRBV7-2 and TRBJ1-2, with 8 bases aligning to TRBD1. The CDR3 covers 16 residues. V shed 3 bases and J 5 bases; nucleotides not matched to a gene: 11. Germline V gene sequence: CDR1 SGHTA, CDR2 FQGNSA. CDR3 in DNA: TGTGCCAGCAGCTTGGACCCCGGACAGGGTAGATATGGCTACACCTTC. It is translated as CASSLDPGQGRYGYTF.

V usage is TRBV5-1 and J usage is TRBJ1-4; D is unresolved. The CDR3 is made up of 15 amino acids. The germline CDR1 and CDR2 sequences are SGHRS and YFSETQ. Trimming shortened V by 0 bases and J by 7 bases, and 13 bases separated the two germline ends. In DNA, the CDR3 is TGCGCCAGCAGCTTGGAGGGAGGCCGGAGTGAAAAACTGTTTTTT. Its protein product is CASSLEGGRSEKLFF.

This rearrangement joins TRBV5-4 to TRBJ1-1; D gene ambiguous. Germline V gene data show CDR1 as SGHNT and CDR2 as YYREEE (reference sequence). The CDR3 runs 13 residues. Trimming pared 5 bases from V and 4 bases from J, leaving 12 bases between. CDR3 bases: TGTGCCAGCAGGCTGAATCCGGGCACTGAAGCTTTCTTT. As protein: CASRLNPGTEAFF.

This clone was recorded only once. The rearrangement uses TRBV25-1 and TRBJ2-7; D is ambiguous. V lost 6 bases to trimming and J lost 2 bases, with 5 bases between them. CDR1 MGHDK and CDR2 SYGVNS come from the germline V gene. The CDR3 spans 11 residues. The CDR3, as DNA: TGTGCCAGCAGCAATGCCTACGAGCAGTACTTC. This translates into CASSNAYEQYF.

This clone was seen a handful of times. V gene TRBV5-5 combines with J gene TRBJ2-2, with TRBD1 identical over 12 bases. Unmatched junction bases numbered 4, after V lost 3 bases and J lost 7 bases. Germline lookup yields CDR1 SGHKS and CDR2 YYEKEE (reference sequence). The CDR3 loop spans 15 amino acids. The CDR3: CASSSGTGGFGELFF. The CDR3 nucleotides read TGTGCCAGCAGCTCCGGGACAGGGGGCTTCGGGGAGCTGTTTTTT.

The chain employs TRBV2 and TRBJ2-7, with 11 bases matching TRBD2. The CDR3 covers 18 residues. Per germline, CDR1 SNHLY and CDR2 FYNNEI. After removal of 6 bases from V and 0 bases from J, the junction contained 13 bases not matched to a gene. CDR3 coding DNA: TGTGCCAGCAGCTCTGGACTAGCGGGTTACACAAGCTCCTACGAGCAGTACTTC. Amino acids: CASSSGLAGYTSSYEQYF.

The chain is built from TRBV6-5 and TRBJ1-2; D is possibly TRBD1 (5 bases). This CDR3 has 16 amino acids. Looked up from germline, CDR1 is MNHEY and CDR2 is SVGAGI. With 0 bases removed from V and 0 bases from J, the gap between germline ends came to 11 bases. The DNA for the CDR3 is TGTGCCAGCAGTTACTCCTCAAAGACAGCTAACTATGGCTACACCTTC. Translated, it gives CASSYSSKTANYGYTF.

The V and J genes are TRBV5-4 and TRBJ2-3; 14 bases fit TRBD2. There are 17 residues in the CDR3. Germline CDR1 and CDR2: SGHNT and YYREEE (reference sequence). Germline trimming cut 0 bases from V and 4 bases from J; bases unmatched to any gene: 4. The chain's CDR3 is CASSLGLAGGSADTQYF. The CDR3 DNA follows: TGTGCCAGCAGCTTGGGACTAGCGGGGGGGTCTGCAGATACGCAGTATTTT.

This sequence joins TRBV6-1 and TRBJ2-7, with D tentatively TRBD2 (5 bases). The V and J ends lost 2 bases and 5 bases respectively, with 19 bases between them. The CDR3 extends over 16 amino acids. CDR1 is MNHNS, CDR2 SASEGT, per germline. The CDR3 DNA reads TGTGCCAGCAGTGAATGGGCGGGCCCTTCTCTCGACGAGCAGTACTTC. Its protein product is CASSEWAGPSLDEQYF.

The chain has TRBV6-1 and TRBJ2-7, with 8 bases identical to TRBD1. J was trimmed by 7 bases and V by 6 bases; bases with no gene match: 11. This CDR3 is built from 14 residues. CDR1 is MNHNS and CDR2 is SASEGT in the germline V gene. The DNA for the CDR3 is TGTGCCAGCAGGGTAGGACAGGGATCGGGGGAGCAGTACTTC. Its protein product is CASRVGQGSGEQYF.

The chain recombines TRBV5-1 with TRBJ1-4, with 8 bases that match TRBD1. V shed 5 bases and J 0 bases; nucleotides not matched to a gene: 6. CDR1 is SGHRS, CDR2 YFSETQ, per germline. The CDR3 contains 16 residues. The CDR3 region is CASRAGTGATNEKLFF. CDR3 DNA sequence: TGCGCCAGCAGGGCTGGGACAGGAGCAACTAATGAAAAACTGTTTTTT.